This T cell receptor beta chain originates from a study of identical twins. General study results and limits: The conclusions drew on cross-sectional statistical analysis instead of tracking the same donors. Out-of-frame alpha sequences shared by twins showed excess low generation probability. Analyses of zero insertions could, in part, be confounded by invariant MAIT and iNKT cells.

TCRdb itself ran the 5' RACE reads through MiXCR, one entry per CDR3 protein. Of some 600,000 distinct CDR3 sequences in the sample, roughly 7.1% are singletons; the top ten hold about 1.5%. This CDR3 contains 15 residues. Germline CDR1 is ENHRY and CDR2 is SYGVKD. V dropped 3 bases and J dropped 2 bases, with 13 bases sitting between them. This clonotype was observed many times. Its antigen is still unknown. These data were also reused for a study on yellow fever vaccine responses in identical twins.

The sequenced material came from PBMCs. This chain links TRBV10-3 with TRBJ1-1, with D possibly being TRBD1 (5 bases). This clonotype was obtained from a woman aged 18-29 years in good health. In nucleotides, the CDR3 is TGTGCCATCAGTGACCCAGGGACCGACAACACTGAAGCTTTCTTT. Translated: CAISDPGTDNTEAFF.